One and the same sample provided the 19 T cell receptor beta chains below, sequenced in a study of blood T cell repertoires in COVID-19. Libraries were prepared by immunoSEQ multiplex PCR; TCRdb keeps only in-frame clonotypes and omits some of them. The sample consists of 230,000 or so clones, roughly 88% of them appearing once. Sample: peripheral blood. Receptors were obtained from a man in his forties who had recovered from COVID-19.

This rearrangement joins TRBV3-1 (or the pseudogene TRBV3-2) to TRBJ2-3; tentatively, D is TRBD1 (6 bases). CDR1 is LGHDT and CDR2 is YNNKEL in the germline V gene (reference sequence). The ends were cut back, 1 base at V and 0 bases at J, with 11 bases in the middle. The CDR3 consists of 16 residues. The CDR3 region has the DNA TGTGCCAGCAGCCAAGGGGGGCGGACTAGCACAGATACGCAGTATTTT. Protein sequence: CASSQGGRTSTDTQYF.

The chain carries TRBV10-1 and TRBJ2-7, with TRBD1 matching 8 bases. The V and J ends lost 2 bases and 7 bases, in that order; junction bases with no gene match: 10. CDR3 length equals 15 residues. Germline CDR1 is WNHNN and CDR2 is SYGVQD (reference sequence). The CDR3 reads CASSERMGQVWEQYF. The CDR3 DNA reads as TGCGCCAGCAGTGAGCGTATGGGACAGGTCTGGGAGCAGTACTTC.

The J gene is TRBJ1-1, the V gene TRBV19, with a weak D call TRBD1 (5 bases). Trimming took 7 bases from V and 2 from J, leaving 11 bases between them. The CDR3 has 13 amino acids. Germline CDR1 and CDR2: LNHDA and SQIVND (reference sequence). CDR3 bases: TGTGCCAGTAAAGGGGTGGGAAACACTGAAGCTTTCTTT. Amino acids: CASKGVGNTEAFF.

The chain recombines TRBV29-1 with TRBJ2-7, with 10 nucleotides matching TRBD2. V lost 5 bases and J lost 4; bases outside the gene matches: 8. Germline-derived CDR1 and CDR2 are SQVTM and ANQGSEA. CDR3 size: 14 residues. Here the CDR3 DNA reads TGCAGCGTTTTCGGAGCGGGGGGGCGATACGAGCAGTACTTC. Translating gives CSVFGAGGRYEQYF.

V is TRBV27 and J is TRBJ1-2; D gene unclear. This CDR3 spans 13 amino acids. V lost 0 bases, J lost 5 bases, and 7 bases lay in between. Germline CDR1 and CDR2: MNHEY and SMNVEV (reference sequence). The CDR3 coding sequence is TGTGCCAGCAGTTTATCGTTCAGTTATGGCTACACCTTC. Translation gives CASSLSFSYGYTF.

J is TRBJ2-7 and V is TRBV9, with 9 bases fitting TRBD2. Per germline, CDR1 SGDLS and CDR2 YYNGEE. This CDR3 contains 15 residues. With V trimmed by 0 bases and J by 3 bases, 4 bases remained unmatched. The CDR3 coding sequence is TGTGCCAGCAGCGTAGATCCTAGCGGGGTCTACGAGCAGTACTTC. Amino acid sequence: CASSVDPSGVYEQYF. The whole variable domain, remainder taken from reference TRBV9 and TRBJ2-7, is DSGVTQTPKHLITATGQRVTLRCSPRSGDLSVYWYQQSLDQGLQFLIQYYNGEERAKGNILERFSAQQFPDLHSELNLSSLELGDSALYFCASSVDPSGVYEQYFGPGTRLTVT.

The gene calls are TRBV18 and TRBJ1-6; 9 bases are shared with TRBD1. Trimming took 5 bases from V and 7 from J; bases not matched to a gene: 6. The CDR3 has 15 residues. Per germline, CDR1 KGHSH and CDR2 LQKENI. DNA of the CDR3: TGTGCCAGCTCATCACGGACAGGGGAAAATTCACCCCTCCACTTT. It yields the protein CASSSRTGENSPLHF. Supplemented by reference TRBV18 and TRBJ1-6, the full variable domain reads NAGVMQNPRHLVRRRGQEARLRCSPMKGHSHVYWYRQLPEEGLKFMVYLQKENIIDESGMPKERFSAEFPKEGPSILRIQQVVRGDSAAYFCASSSRTGENSPLHFGNGTRLTVT.

This chain connects TRBV15 to TRBJ2-3, with 9 bases that match TRBD2. The V gene end was trimmed by 5 bases and the J gene end by 2 bases; junction bases not matched to a gene: 8. Germline CDR1 reads LNHNV; CDR2 reads YYDKDF (reference sequence). The CDR3 runs to 16 residues. The CDR3 is CATSPGLAGSTDTQYF. DNA of the CDR3: TGTGCCACCAGCCCGGGGCTAGCGGGGTCCACAGATACGCAGTATTTT.

This clone was picked up a small number of times. This chain links TRBV5-4 with TRBJ1-2; possibly TRBD1 for D (5 bases). The V gene lost 4 bases and the J gene lost 5 bases, with 12 bases spanning the gap. The CDR3 totals 13 residues. Germline V lookup: CDR1 SGHNT, CDR2 YYREEE (reference sequence). The CDR3 reads CASSLWGAYGYTF. DNA for the CDR3: TGTGCCAGCAGCCTTTGGGGCGCGTATGGCTACACCTTC.

The rearrangement links TRBV9 to TRBJ1-1, with TRBD1 as a possible D gene (5 bases). This CDR3 contains 16 residues. Germline loops: CDR1 SGDLS, CDR2 YYNGEE. V lost 3 bases and J lost 3, with 18 bases in between. CDR3 in DNA: TGTGCCAGCAGCGCCTGGGGATCGGGGGGATACACTGAAGCTTTCTTT. Translation: CASSAWGSGGYTEAFF.

The V call is TRBV12-5, the J call TRBJ2-1, with D possibly matching TRBD2 (7 bases). V was pared by 8 bases and J by 1 base, with 12 bases between. Germline-derived CDR1 and CDR2 are LGHNT and FRNRAP. The CDR3 runs to 14 residues. The CDR3 here is CASHSGTSYNEQFF. CDR3 in DNA: TGTGCTAGTCACAGCGGGACATCCTACAATGAGCAGTTCTTC.

The CDR3 region has the DNA TGTGCCAGCAGCTTAGTTCAGGGGGCGCATAACACCGGGGAGCTGTTTTTT. This codes for CASSLVQGAHNTGELFF. The chain carries TRBV7-9 and TRBJ2-2; 8 nucleotides align to TRBD1. The CDR3 extends over 17 amino acids. J gave up 2 bases and V 1 base, and 6 bases lay outside the gene matches. Germline CDR1 and CDR2: SEHNR and FQNEAQ (reference sequence).

The chain is built from TRBV6-6 and TRBJ2-7; 8 nucleotides agree with TRBD1. Trimming cost V 3 bases and J 3 bases; bases outside gene matches: 4. From germline, CDR1 is MNHNY and CDR2 SVGAGI (reference sequence). The CDR3 is made up of 14 amino acids. The CDR3 nucleotides are TGTGCCAGCAGTTATAGACAGGGGAACTACGAGCAGTACTTC. It codes for CASSYRQGNYEQYF.

The V gene is TRBV2, the J gene TRBJ2-5; TRBD2 matches at 7 bases. The CDR3 runs 16 residues. Trimming removed 4 bases from V and 3 bases from J; junction bases left unmatched: 11. Germline values: CDR1 SNHLY, CDR2 FYNNEI. DNA of the CDR3: TGTGCCAGCAGTGTAAGGGCGGGGGTGACCAAAGAGACCCAGTACTTC. Protein sequence: CASSVRAGVTKETQYF.

The V call is TRBV2, the J call TRBJ1-3; tentatively, D is TRBD1 (5 bases). Germline V CDR1 and CDR2: SNHLY, FYNNEI. Trimming stripped 7 bases from V and 0 bases from J, with 10 bases between. The length of the CDR3 is 14 residues. The CDR3: CASTGGNSGNTIYF. The CDR3 region has the DNA TGTGCCAGCACGGGGGGGAACTCTGGAAACACCATATATTTT.

The V and J genes are TRBV19 and TRBJ1-1; a possible D gene is TRBD1 (6 bases). The germline V gene encodes CDR1 LNHDA and CDR2 SQIVND (reference sequence). V was clipped by 6 bases and J by 0 bases, with 11 bases between them. The CDR3 contains 14 residues. The CDR3 DNA sequence: TGTGCCAGTAGGGGGACACTCTTGAACACTGAAGCTTTCTTT. It yields the protein CASRGTLLNTEAFF. Using reference TRBV19 and TRBJ1-1 for the parts outside the CDR3, the full variable domain is DGGITQSPKYLFRKEGQNVTLSCEQNLNHDAMYWYRQDPGQGLRLIYYSQIVNDFQKGDIAEGYSVSREKKESFPLTVTSAQKNPTAFYLCASRGTLLNTEAFFGQGTRLTVV.

In its sample, this clone was seen a few times. The chain uses TRBV2 and TRBJ1-1; 8 bases map to TRBD1. Germline lookup yields CDR1 SNHLY and CDR2 FYNNEI. CDR3 size: 14 residues. V shed 8 bases, J shed 4 bases, and the junction held 9 bases outside the gene matches. The CDR3: CASLETDRVTEAFF. DNA of the CDR3: TGTGCCAGCCTAGAGACGGACAGGGTCACTGAAGCTTTCTTT. Combining the CDR3 with reference TRBV2 and TRBJ1-1 gives the whole variable domain EPEVTQTPSHQVTQMGQEVILRCVPISNHLYFYWYRQILGQKVEFLVSFYNNEISEKSEIFDDQFSVERPDGSNFTLKIRSTKLEDSAMYFCASLETDRVTEAFFGQGTRLTVV.

Only one count was recorded for this clone. This chain joins TRBV30 and TRBJ1-1; TRBD1 is a possible D gene (6 bases). Trimming removed 4 bases from V and 0 bases from J, with 12 bases in between. Germline loops: CDR1 GTSNPN, CDR2 SVGIG (reference sequence). The CDR3 loop spans 14 amino acids. CDR3 DNA sequence: TGTGCCTGGACGGACAGTTTCATGAACACTGAAGCTTTCTTT. Protein sequence: CAWTDSFMNTEAFF.

The chain uses TRBV2 and TRBJ1-6; D unresolved. The CDR3 sequence is 12 residues long. In germline, CDR1 is SNHLY, CDR2 FYNNEI. The ends were cut back, 3 bases at V and 9 bases at J, with 6 bases in the middle. CDR3 protein: CASSDSGSPLHF. The CDR3, as DNA: TGTGCCAGCAGTGACTCAGGTTCACCCCTCCACTTT.